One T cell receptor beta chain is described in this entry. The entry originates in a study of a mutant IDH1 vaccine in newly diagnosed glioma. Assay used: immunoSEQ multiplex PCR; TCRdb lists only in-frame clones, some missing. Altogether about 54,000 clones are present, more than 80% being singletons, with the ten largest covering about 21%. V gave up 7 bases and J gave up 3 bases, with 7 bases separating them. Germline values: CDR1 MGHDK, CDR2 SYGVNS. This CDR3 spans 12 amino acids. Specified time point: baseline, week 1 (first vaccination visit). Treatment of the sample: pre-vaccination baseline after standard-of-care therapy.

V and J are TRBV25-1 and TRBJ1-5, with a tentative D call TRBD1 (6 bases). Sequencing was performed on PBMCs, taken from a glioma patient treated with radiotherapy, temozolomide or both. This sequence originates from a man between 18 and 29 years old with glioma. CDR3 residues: CASNRDNQPQHF. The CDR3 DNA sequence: TGTGCCAGCAACAGGGACAATCAGCCCCAGCATTTT.